Below, 15 T cell receptor beta chains from the same sample are listed, as sequenced in a study of persistence of HIV-infected CD4 T cells. Cells were stimulated with CMV-infected fibroblast lysates at 10 ug/mL. CD40L/CD69 double-negative CD45RO-high memory CD4+ T cells were collected. These receptors lack a known antigen. The immunoSEQ assay was version 4, run in survey mode. Repertoires were generated with immunoSEQ multiplex PCR, while TCRdb's copy carries only in-frame clones and drops some. Of fewer than 40,000 clones listed, about four fifths are singletons. Here the sequenced sample was CD4+ T cells sorted from PBMCs after 18-hour stimulation, taken from a patient who received antiretroviral therapy. The receptors stem from an adult woman with HIV who was CMV-seropositive.

The chain combines TRBV2 with TRBJ1-3, with TRBD1 identical over 10 bases. Germline V CDR1 and CDR2: SNHLY, FYNNEI. This CDR3 has 19 amino acids. J gave up 0 bases and V 3 bases, and 11 bases lay outside the gene matches. The CDR3 bases are TGTGCCAGCAGTGACATCGGGACAGGGGACGTCCTCTCTGGAAACACCATATATTTT. Translating it yields CASSDIGTGDVLSGNTIYF.

This chain joins TRBV7-2 and TRBJ2-1; 8 bases line up with TRBD2. Germline trimming cut 5 bases from V and 2 bases from J; bases unmatched to any gene: 5. Germline CDR1 is SGHTA and CDR2 is FQGNSA. The CDR3 is 15 amino acids. In DNA, the CDR3 is TGTGCCAGCAGCCCTCGGGGGGGCCCCTACAATGAGCAGTTCTTC. As protein: CASSPRGGPYNEQFF.

The chain is built from TRBV29-1 and TRBJ1-2; TRBD1 is a possible D gene (5 bases). CDR3 length: 14 residues. Germline CDR1 SQVTM, CDR2 ANQGSEA. The V gene lost 3 bases and the J gene lost 2 bases, with 13 bases spanning the gap. The CDR3: CSVDIGGRNYGYTF. The CDR3 region has the DNA TGCAGCGTTGATATCGGGGGTCGAAACTATGGCTACACCTTC.

The gene calls are TRBV6-1 and TRBJ2-7; D remains ambiguous. Looked up from germline, CDR1 is MNHNS and CDR2 is SASEGT. There are 14 residues in the CDR3. Trimming cost V 2 bases and J 2 bases, with 10 bases left between them. The CDR3 loop is CASSELTGPYEQYF. The CDR3 nucleotides are TGTGCCAGCAGTGAACTCACCGGCCCCTACGAGCAGTACTTC.

The J gene is TRBJ2-7, the V gene TRBV11-1, with 8 bases identical to TRBD1. With V trimmed by 0 bases and J by 1 base, 2 bases remained unmatched. This CDR3 comprises 15 residues. The V gene's germline CDR1 is SGHAT and CDR2 FQDESV (reference sequence). DNA of the CDR3: TGTGCCAGCAGCTTAGCCCAGGGGGCTTCCTACGAGCAGTACTTC. This sequence encodes CASSLAQGASYEQYF.

The rearrangement uses TRBV5-6 and TRBJ1-2, with no clear D. There are 14 residues in the CDR3. In germline, CDR1 is SGHDT, CDR2 YYEEEE. The ends were cut back, 4 bases at V and 0 bases at J, with 10 bases in the middle. The DNA for the CDR3 is TGTGCCAGCAGCCGAGACACTACTAACTATGGCTACACCTTC. This translates into CASSRDTTNYGYTF.

The genes are TRBV5-6 and TRBJ2-7; 7 bases are shared with TRBD1. The V and J ends lost 2 bases and 0 bases, in that order; junction bases with no gene match: 5. The CDR3 length is 15 residues. CDR1 and CDR2 (germline): SGHDT, YYEEEE. This chain's CDR3 is CASSLGTVNSYEQYF. CDR3 coding DNA: TGTGCCAGCAGCTTAGGGACAGTCAACTCCTACGAGCAGTACTTC.

The rearrangement links TRBV7-2 to TRBJ2-1; D gene ambiguous. Trimming stripped 3 bases from V and 5 bases from J, with 11 bases between. Per germline, CDR1 SGHTA and CDR2 FQGNSA. The CDR3 spans 14 residues. The CDR3 DNA is TGTGCCAGCAGCTTCAGACCGAGAGACAATGAGCAGTTCTTC. Translated: CASSFRPRDNEQFF.

This chain connects TRBV7-2 to TRBJ2-7; 8 positions match TRBD1. CDR3 length: 14 residues. Per germline, CDR1 SGHTA and CDR2 FQGNSA. The J segment lost 4 bases and the V segment lost 6 bases, leaving 8 bases of the junction unmatched. The CDR3 loop reads CASSRPGTGYEQYF. The CDR3 coding sequence is TGTGCCAGCAGTAGACCTGGGACAGGTTACGAGCAGTACTTC.

In this sample, this clone turned up once. This sequence joins TRBV3-1 (or the pseudogene TRBV3-2) and TRBJ2-7; 11 bases match TRBD1. This CDR3 region has 15 residues. J was trimmed by 3 bases and V by 4 bases; bases with no gene match: 5. Germline CDR1 LGHDT, CDR2 YNNKEL (reference sequence). Written as DNA, the CDR3 is TGTGCCAGCAGCCCCACCGGGACAGGGGGCTACGAGCAGTACTTC. Its protein is CASSPTGTGGYEQYF.

The table lists this clone with a count of one. The chain joins TRBV9 to TRBJ1-2, with D unclear. The germline CDR1 and CDR2 sequences are SGDLS and YYNGEE. Trimming left V 7 bases short and J 8 bases short, with 18 bases between. The CDR3 consists of 13 residues. For the CDR3, the DNA is TGTGCCAGCCAGGAGGAGAACGGGTCCGGCTACACCTTC. This codes for CASQEENGSGYTF.

The V call is TRBV27, the J call TRBJ2-1; 8 nucleotides line up with TRBD2. The germline V gene has CDR1 MNHEY and CDR2 SMNVEV (reference sequence). The CDR3 sequence is 16 residues long. V gave up 5 bases and J gave up 7 bases; unmatched junction bases: 13. The CDR3 DNA reads as TGTGCCAGCAGTGAAACCTTTGGACTAGCCCGGAATGAGCAGTTCTTC. It codes for CASSETFGLARNEQFF.

V usage is TRBV19 and J usage is TRBJ1-4, with 10 bases that match TRBD1. CDR1 and CDR2 from the germline V gene are LNHDA and SQIVND (reference sequence). The length of the CDR3 is 15 residues. V trimming: 5 bases; J trimming: 6 bases; junction bases outside the gene matches: 6. CDR3 sequence reads: CASSGTGTGDEKLFF. The CDR3 DNA reads as TGTGCCAGTAGTGGGACCGGGACAGGGGATGAAAAACTGTTTTTT. Full variable domain (rest looked up from reference TRBV19 and TRBJ1-4): DGGITQSPKYLFRKEGQNVTLSCEQNLNHDAMYWYRQDPGQGLRLIYYSQIVNDFQKGDIAEGYSVSREKKESFPLTVTSAQKNPTAFYLCASSGTGTGDEKLFFGSGTQLSVL.

CDR3 protein: CASSGGNSGTGELFF. DNA for the CDR3: TGTGCCAGCAGCGGCGGGAACTCTGGGACCGGGGAGCTGTTTTTT. The V gene is TRBV6-4, the J gene TRBJ2-2; tentative D call: TRBD2 (6 bases). The V gene's germline CDR1 is MRHNA and CDR2 SNTAGT. The CDR3 loop spans 15 amino acids. The V and J ends lost 6 bases and 5 bases respectively, with 16 bases between them.

The J gene is TRBJ2-6, the V gene TRBV5-8, with 7 positions matching TRBD2. The trim removed 0 bases at V and 4 bases at J, leaving 4 bases unmatched. Germline CDR1 and CDR2: SGHTS and YDEGEE. There are 16 residues in the CDR3. CDR3 bases: TGTGCCAGCAGCTTGGCCGGGGGGTACGGGGCCAACGTCCTGACTTTC. Translation: CASSLAGGYGANVLTF.